These T cell receptor beta chains were read from a single sample in a study of blood T cell repertoires in COVID-19. The method was immunoSEQ multiplex PCR; TCRdb's version includes in-frame clones alone and lacks a portion of them. The repertoire holds 110,000 or so clones, with 70% to 90% as singletons. The specimen was peripheral blood. The receptors stem from a man in his sixties or seventies who had recovered from COVID-19. Each CDR3 is given with its conserved first and last residue. A D gene is named only where the DNA matches it firmly. Rows give clone size only sometimes, using once, few, many, or a class for an expanded clone.

>TRBV24-1|once|TRBJ2-5|-
TGTGCCACCAGTGAGCCAGGGACTGCCGCCGGGGAGACCCAGTACTTC
CATSEPGTAAGETQYF
>TRBV27|-|TRBJ1-4|TRBD1
TGTGCCAGCAGTTTCGGGACAGGTAATGAAAAACTGTTTTTT
CASSFGTGNEKLFF
>TRBV10-3|once|TRBJ1-2|-
TGTGCCATCAGTGAGTGGGGAGCCGGCCGTGGCTACACCTTC
CAISEWGAGRGYTF
>TRBV20-1|-|TRBJ2-3|TRBD2
TGCAGTGCTAGTACTAGCGGGAGGGCCTCTAGCACAGATACGCAGTATTTT
CSASTSGRASSTDTQYF
>TRBV19|-|TRBJ1-5|-
TGTGCCAGTACCACCGCCCGGGACAATCAGCCCCAGCATTTT
CASTTARDNQPQHF
>TRBV27|-|TRBJ2-2|TRBD2
TGTGCCAGCAGTTTACGAGCGGGAGGTCGCGGGGAGCTGTTTTTT
CASSLRAGGRGELFF
>TRBV5-1|once|TRBJ2-5|-
TGCGCCAGCAGCTTGGACAGCCAAAGCTTCGGGGGGACCCAGTACTTC
CASSLDSQSFGGTQYF
>TRBV7-8|-|TRBJ2-4|TRBD1
TGTGCCAGCAGCTTAGCAGACAGGGGGCTCATTCAGTACTTC
CASSLADRGLIQYF
>TRBV28|-|TRBJ1-5|-
TGTGCCAGCAGTCTTTTTCCCGGTGGGGGCGGCAATCAGCCCCAGCATTTT
CASSLFPGGGGNQPQHF
>TRBV28|-|TRBJ1-5|-
TGTGCCAGCAGCCCCGGTCGGAGGCCCCAGCATTTT
CASSPGRRPQHF
>TRBV28|-|TRBJ1-4|-
TGTGCCAGCACTCCACAGGGCACTAATGAAAAACTGTTTTTT
CASTPQGTNEKLFF
>TRBV2|-|TRBJ2-3|TRBD2
TGTGCCAGCAGTGAAAAGACTAGCGGGGAGGATACGCAGTATTTT
CASSEKTSGEDTQYF
>TRBV10-3|-|TRBJ2-7|TRBD1
TGTGCCATCAGCACCCGGGACAGGGGTATTCGCGAGCAGTACTTC
CAISTRDRGIREQYF
>TRBV7-9|few|TRBJ1-6|-
TGTGCCAGCAGCCCCACTTTTAGCTATAATTCACCCCTCCACTTT
CASSPTFSYNSPLHF
>TRBV5-1|once|TRBJ1-6|-
TGCGCCAGCAGCTCGGGGGTGAAGAATGGGAGGAATTCACCCCTCCACTTT
CASSSGVKNGRNSPLHF
>TRBV2|-|TRBJ1-5|-
-
CASSEVGAGTLTRKHF
>TRBV27|-|TRBJ2-5|-
TGTGCCAGCAGCAGTTATCCCGAGGCGGAGACCCAGTACTTC
CASSSYPEAETQYF
>TRBV30|-|TRBJ1-2|-
TGTGCCTGGAGTCTTAATAACTATGGCTACACCTTC
CAWSLNNYGYTF
>TRBV19|few|TRBJ1-1|TRBD1
TGTGCCAGCCGACGGGACAGGGAATTATCTGAAGCTTTCTTT
CASRRDRELSEAFF
>TRBV28|-|TRBJ1-6|TRBD1
TGTGCCAGCAGCCCCGACAGGGAAATTGCACCCCTCCACTTT
CASSPDREIAPLHF
>TRBV2|-|TRBJ1-1|-
TGTGCCAGCAGTGCGAGGGGACACCTGAACTTGAACACTGAAGCTTTCTTT
CASSARGHLNLNTEAFF
>TRBV28|-|TRBJ2-3|TRBD2
TGTGCCAGCAGTATAGCGGGAGTCAGGAATACGCAGTATTTT
CASSIAGVRNTQYF
>TRBV7-9|few|TRBJ1-1|-
TGTGCCAGCAGTCAAGCGACTGAAGCTTTCTTT
CASSQATEAFF
>TRBV14|-|TRBJ2-7|TRBD2
TGTGCCAGCAGCCACCCGATAGCGGGGTATTACGAGCAGTACTTC
CASSHPIAGYYEQYF
>TRBV30|-|TRBJ2-7|-
TGTGCCTGCAGGCACCGGGACACCTACTACGAGCAGTACTTC
CACRHRDTYYEQYF
>TRBV6-5|-|TRBJ2-7|-
TGTGCCAGCAGTCATTCGGGAAGGGACGAGCAGTACTTC
CASSHSGRDEQYF
>TRBV27|-|TRBJ2-5|-
TGTGCCAGCAGTTTGCGGGACCAAGAGACCCAGTACTTC
CASSLRDQETQYF
>TRBV12-3/TRBV12-4|few|TRBJ1-3|-
TGTGCCAGCAGTTGGACAGCTGGAAACACCATATATTTT
CASSWTAGNTIYF
>TRBV11-2|-|TRBJ1-2|-
TGTGCCAGCAGCTTAAGTAGTGGGGGGACCCCCGATGGGGGCTACACCTTC
CASSLSSGGTPDGGYTF
>TRBV2|-|TRBJ1-2|TRBD1
TGTGCCAGCAGGCGGGACAGTGGGTACTATGGCTACACCTTC
CASRRDSGYYGYTF
>TRBV5-4|-|TRBJ2-5|-
TGTGCCAGCAGATCAGGACAGATCCAAGAGACCCAGTACTTC
CASRSGQIQETQYF
>TRBV7-2|-|TRBJ2-7|-
TGTGCCAGCAGCCCCGCAAGCGGGCCGCGATACGAGCAGTACTTC
CASSPASGPRYEQYF
>TRBV2|-|TRBJ2-1|-
TGTGCCAGCAATGTAGTTAGGGGCAATGAGCAGTTCTTC
CASNVVRGNEQFF
>TRBV5-1|-|TRBJ1-2|-
TGCGCCAGCAGCTTGGCGACAGATAACTATGGCTACACCTTC
CASSLATDNYGYTF
>TRBV2|-|TRBJ1-1|TRBD1
TGTGCCAGCAGTGGAAACAGGGGGAGGCCGAACACTGAAGCTTTCTTT
CASSGNRGRPNTEAFF
>TRBV30|-|TRBJ2-5|-
TGTGCCTGGAGTGTACTGGAGACCCAGTACTTC
CAWSVLETQYF
>TRBV9|-|TRBJ1-3|-
TGTGCCAGCAGAACCGGGTTAAGTGGAAACACCATATATTTT
CASRTGLSGNTIYF
>TRBV19|-|TRBJ2-5|-
TGTGCCAGTAGTATCGTCGGCAGGGTAGAGACCCAGTACTTC
CASSIVGRVETQYF
>TRBV5-6|-|TRBJ2-5|TRBD2
TGTGCCAGCAGCTTTGGCGGGAGACCGGAGACCCAGTACTTC
CASSFGGRPETQYF
>TRBV24-1|-|TRBJ2-1|-
TGTGCCACCAGTGAGCGGTTCGGGGAGCAGTTCTTC
CATSERFGEQFF
>TRBV30|-|TRBJ2-2|-
TGTGCCTGGAGACGTCGGGGGTTAAACACCGGGGAGCTGTTTTTT
CAWRRRGLNTGELFF
>TRBV7-9|-|TRBJ2-3|-
TGTGCCAGCAGCTCCGCAGGGGCGGGAGTGGTAGATACGCAGTATTTT
CASSSAGAGVVDTQYF
>TRBV5-4|-|TRBJ2-2|-
TGTGCCAGCAGCTTGGGCGGCACAACCGGGGAGCTGTTTTTT
CASSLGGTTGELFF
>TRBV7-8|-|TRBJ1-2|-
TGTGCCAGCAGCACCCCTACGGGACAAGGGGTTAACTATGGCTACACCTTC
CASSTPTGQGVNYGYTF
>TRBV10-3|once|TRBJ1-2|TRBD1
TGTGCCATCAATGACAGGGGTAACTATGGCTACACCTTC
CAINDRGNYGYTF
>TRBV29-1|-|TRBJ2-4|-
TGCAGCGCCCTCCGGGGATTAAAAAACATTCAGTACTTC
CSALRGLKNIQYF
>TRBV19|-|TRBJ2-7|-
TGTGCCAGCGCCAGGGGCGGACCCGCCGAGCAGTACTTC
CASARGGPAEQYF
>TRBV29-1|-|TRBJ2-5|TRBD2
TGCAGCGTTGATAAGCGGGGGGTTAAAGAGACCCAGTACTTC
CSVDKRGVKETQYF
>TRBV24-1|-|TRBJ1-4|TRBD1
TGTGCCACCAGTGATACCGGGACAGGGGCCGAAAAACTGTTTTTT
CATSDTGTGAEKLFF